These 5 T cell receptor beta chains were all obtained from the same sample, sequenced in a study of OX40 agonist ivuxolimab in advanced cancers. Method: immunoSEQ multiplex PCR; TCRdb's copy keeps in-frame clones and lacks some. The sample includes about 58,000 clones, about 90% of them seen just once. Material: CD4+ or CD8+ T cells sorted from blood, obtained in a trial of the OX40 agonist ivuxolimab. All receptors come from an adult with an advanced solid tumor such as melanoma, head and neck, liver or kidney cancer.

This clone was recorded once. J is TRBJ2-2 and V is TRBV11-1; D gene ambiguous. Germline V gene sequence: CDR1 SGHAT, CDR2 FQDESV (reference sequence). Deletions cut 3 bases from V and 0 bases from J, with 5 bases between. The CDR3 length is 14 residues. CDR3 protein: CASSFQANTGELFF. The DNA for the CDR3 is TGTGCCAGCAGCTTCCAGGCGAACACCGGGGAGCTGTTTTTT.

V usage is TRBV25-1 and J usage is TRBJ2-3; D unclear. Germline values: CDR1 MGHDK, CDR2 SYGVNS. The CDR3 totals 14 residues. Trimming stripped 5 bases from V and 0 bases from J, with 9 bases between. The CDR3 region has the DNA TGTGCCAGCAGTAGTACACTTAGCACAGATACGCAGTATTTT. Translation: CASSSTLSTDTQYF.

The chain employs TRBV7-3 and TRBJ2-3; 7 bases agree with TRBD2. The V gene end was trimmed by 5 bases and the J gene end by 1 base; junction bases not matched to a gene: 6. The CDR3 is 15 amino acids. Per the germline V gene, CDR1 is SGHTA and CDR2 is FQGTGA. The CDR3 is CASSHFSGRTDTQYF. CDR3 coding DNA: TGTGCCAGCAGCCATTTTAGCGGGCGCACAGATACGCAGTATTTT.

The J gene is TRBJ2-2, the V gene TRBV6-1; D possibly matches TRBD1 or TRBD2 (5 bases each). There are 14 residues in the CDR3. Germline assignment: CDR1 MNHNS and CDR2 SASEGT. V lost 8 bases to trimming and J lost 5 bases, with 15 bases between them. The CDR3 sequence: CASAYRSGTGELFF. CDR3 DNA: TGTGCCAGCGCATACAGGTCGGGAACCGGGGAGCTGTTTTTT.

This chain uses TRBV4-2 with TRBJ2-1; 8 nucleotides agree with TRBD1. Per the germline V gene, CDR1 is LGHNA and CDR2 is YNFKEQ. The CDR3 runs 17 residues. Losses at the gene ends were 0 bases for V and 5 bases for J; bases not matched to a gene: 9. DNA of the CDR3: TGTGCCAGCAGCCAAGAGGGCAGGGGGCGCGAGCACAATGAGCAGTTCTTC. It translates to CASSQEGRGREHNEQFF.